This T cell receptor beta chain was captured by sequencing in a study of PD-1 blockade in mismatch repair-deficient tumors. Across the whole study: Patients had around twelve mismatch repair-deficient cancer types, all previously treated and progressing.

Note on this clone: Antigen specificity is unknown.

Data came from immunoSEQ multiplex PCR; TCRdb stores just in-frame clones and leaves some out. The sample contains 80,000 to 130,000 clones, 82% of which appear only once. PCR or immunohistochemistry showed mismatch repair deficiency in every enrolled patient. TCRs were sequenced from a few patients responding to pembrolizumab. General study findings and limits: After pembrolizumab, tumor-resident clones rose rapidly, then generally contracted before radiologic responses.

V lost 5 bases, J lost 3 bases, and 21 bases lay in between. Germline CDR1 is SGHVS and CDR2 is FNYEAQ. CDR3 length: 17 amino acids. This clonotype was sampled from an adult with mismatch repair-deficient cancer. This specimen consisted of peripheral blood, obtained roughly 35 weeks after starting pembrolizumab. The chain links TRBV7-6 to TRBJ2-3; no clear D. CDR3 bases: TGTGCCAGCAGCCCCCCTCCCTTGGGAATAGTAACAGATACGCAGTATTTT. As protein: CASSPPPLGIVTDTQYF.